The next 10 T cell receptor beta chains were all read from a single sample in a study of CD8 T cells in ankylosing spondylitis. TCRdb re-called the 5' RACE reads through MiXCR, storing one row per CDR3 protein. The table shows fewer than 500,000 distinct CDR3 sequences, with more than 25% occurring only once. No antigen has been identified for these receptors. Study-level results: About 8 highly homologous variants made up a TCR beta motif, and this motif appeared characteristic of ankylosing spondylitis blood.

Specimen: blood, either unsorted or a sorted T cell fraction (not recorded which). These TCRs come from a male donor with ankylosing spondylitis.

In its sample, this clonotype was seen a few times. The CDR3 DNA is TGCAGTGCTAGGACAGATTTATTCAATCAGCCCCAGCATTTT. Protein: CSARTDLFNQPQHF. The chain couples TRBV20-1 to TRBJ1-5, with D maybe TRBD1 (5 bases). The V gene's germline CDR1 is DFQATT and CDR2 SNEGSKA (reference sequence). This CDR3 comprises 14 residues. V lost 3 bases, J lost 3 bases, and 12 bases lay in between.

This clonotype came up a few times. The V and J genes are TRBV5-1 and TRBJ2-1; no clear D. CDR1 SGHRS and CDR2 YFSETQ come from the germline V gene. The CDR3 is made up of 15 amino acids. Trimming took off 4 bases at V and 2 bases at J, with 13 bases between the two ends. CDR3 protein: CASSLNLDAYNEQFF. The CDR3 DNA sequence: TGCGCCAGCAGCCTTAACTTAGACGCCTACAATGAGCAGTTCTTC.

The chain uses TRBV20-1 and TRBJ2-2; tentatively, D is TRBD2 (5 bases). The CDR3 extends over 15 amino acids. CDR1 is DFQATT, CDR2 SNEGSKA, per germline (reference sequence). V lost 2 bases and J lost 4, with 14 bases in between. The CDR3 reads CSARWPLGSTGELFF. Here the CDR3 DNA reads TGCAGTGCTAGATGGCCCCTGGGGAGCACCGGGGAGCTGTTTTTT.

The CDR3 is CASSYPGRMETQYF. The CDR3 DNA is TGTGCCAGCAGCTATCCGGGGAGGATGGAGACCCAGTACTTC. This chain joins TRBV5-4 and TRBJ2-5, with D perhaps matching TRBD2 (6 bases). Germline-derived CDR1 and CDR2 are SGHNT and YYREEE (reference sequence). Trimming took 3 bases from V and 5 from J, leaving 14 bases between them. The CDR3 sequence is 14 residues long.

The rearrangement joins TRBV5-6 to TRBJ2-1; the D gene is possibly TRBD2 (5 bases). CDR1 and CDR2 from the germline V gene are SGHDT and YYEEEE. The V gene lost 0 bases and the J gene lost 4 bases, with 11 bases spanning the gap. This CDR3 contains 15 residues. The CDR3, as DNA: TGTGCCAGCAGCTTGGTATCCCGGGGTTACAATGAGCAGTTCTTC. This sequence encodes CASSLVSRGYNEQFF.

The chain recombines TRBV5-1 with TRBJ2-4, with D perhaps matching TRBD2 (6 bases). Trimming pared 7 bases from V and 7 bases from J, leaving 18 bases between. Germline CDR1 SGHRS, CDR2 YFSETQ. The CDR3 is 14 amino acids. The CDR3 reads CASQLRGRENIQYF. CDR3 bases: TGCGCCAGCCAGCTTCGGGGGAGAGAGAACATTCAGTACTTC.

This clonotype was seen a few times. V and J are TRBV12-3 or TRBV12-4 and TRBJ1-5; the D gene is possibly TRBD1 (5 bases). This CDR3 region has 14 residues. V lost 1 base and J 11 bases, leaving 15 bases between the germline ends. The CDR3 reads CASSLGSLGQSQHF. The CDR3, as DNA: TGTGCCAGCAGTTTAGGGAGCTTGGGGCAGTCCCAGCATTTT.

The J gene is TRBJ2-5, the V gene TRBV5-4; 7 bases match TRBD1. The J segment lost 5 bases and the V segment lost 6 bases, leaving 7 bases of the junction unmatched. The CDR3 has 13 amino acids. CDR1 is SGHNT, CDR2 YYREEE, per germline (reference sequence). The CDR3 is CASTQTGTETQYF. The CDR3 DNA sequence: TGTGCCAGCACCCAGACAGGGACGGAGACCCAGTACTTC.

Only a few counts were recorded for this clonotype. The chain has TRBV5-5 and TRBJ1-5; 8 nucleotides align to TRBD1. V lost 4 bases and J lost 2; bases outside the gene matches: 8. Germline V gene lookup returns CDR1 SGHKS and CDR2 YYEKEE (reference sequence). The CDR3 extends over 16 amino acids. The CDR3 region has the DNA TGTGCCAGCAGCGCCTACAGGGGGTCACGCAATCAGCCCCAGCATTTT. Amino acid sequence: CASSAYRGSRNQPQHF.

This clonotype was seen more than once but under ten times. This chain joins TRBV5-6 and TRBJ1-5; D not certain. V dropped 0 bases and J dropped 1 base, with 17 bases sitting between them. Germline V lookup: CDR1 SGHDT, CDR2 YYEEEE. This CDR3 comprises 18 residues. For the CDR3, the DNA is TGTGCCAGCAGCTTGGCTCGGGGATCGGGATTAAGCAATCAGCCCCAGCATTTT. It translates to CASSLARGSGLSNQPQHF.